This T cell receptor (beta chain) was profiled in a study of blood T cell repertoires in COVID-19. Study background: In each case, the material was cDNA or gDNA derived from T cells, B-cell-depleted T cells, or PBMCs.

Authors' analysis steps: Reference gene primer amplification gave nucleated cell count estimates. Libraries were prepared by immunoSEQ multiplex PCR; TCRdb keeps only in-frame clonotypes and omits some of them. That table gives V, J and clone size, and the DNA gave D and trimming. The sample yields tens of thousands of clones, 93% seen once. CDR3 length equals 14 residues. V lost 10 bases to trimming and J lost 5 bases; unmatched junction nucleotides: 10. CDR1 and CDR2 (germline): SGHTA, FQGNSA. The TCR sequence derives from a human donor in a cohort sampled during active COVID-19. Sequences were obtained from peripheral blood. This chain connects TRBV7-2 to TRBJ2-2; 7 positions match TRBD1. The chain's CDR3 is CAMDRPVRTGELFF. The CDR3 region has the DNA TGTGCCATGGACAGGCCCGTCAGGACCGGGGAGCTGTTTTTT.